This T cell receptor beta chain was observed in a study of blood T cell repertoires in COVID-19. With 5 bases removed from V and 1 base from J, the gap between germline ends came to 19 bases. CDR3 length: 17 amino acids. The germline gives CDR1 MNHNY, CDR2 SVGAGI (reference sequence). Sequencing was performed with immunoSEQ multiplex PCR; in TCRdb, only in-frame clones are kept and a portion is missing. Of more than 55,000 clones listed, over 75% are singletons. The clonotype comes from a woman aged 60-70 years with COVID-19, enrolled during active disease. The material sequenced was peripheral blood. V is TRBV6-6 and J is TRBJ2-3, with D perhaps matching TRBD1 (6 bases). CDR3 nucleotide sequence: TGTGCCAGCAGTCCCCGGACAGAACCCCTCCGCACAGATACGCAGTATTTT. Amino acid sequence: CASSPRTEPLRTDTQYF.